The source of this T cell receptor beta chain is a study of T cells after yellow fever vaccination. Germline V gene sequence: CDR1 SGHRS, CDR2 YFSETQ. The CDR3 totals 13 residues. V was trimmed by 1 base and J by 6 bases, leaving 10 bases between them. Universal primer sites and UMIs were introduced during 5'RACE template-switching synthesis of TCR cDNA. TCRdb re-analysed the 5' RACE reads in MiXCR, keeping a single row per CDR3 protein. This sample has some 300,000 distinct CDR3 sequences, with roughly 8.6% found just once. General study points: Most clones from primary vaccination resurfaced after the booster (96% CD4, less than 90% CD8). The secondary response was weaker, and its peak arrived faster, on day 5 versus 15.

Notes on this clonotype: Its antigen is as yet unknown.

This chain links TRBV5-1 with TRBJ1-1, with D possibly TRBD1 on 6 matching bases. This TCR came from a man aged 18-30 years who received the YFV17D yellow fever vaccine. The material was PBMCs, obtained 45 days after the first yellow fever vaccination. This CDR3 is CASSLQGPAEAFF. Here the CDR3 DNA reads TGCGCCAGCAGCTTGCAGGGGCCGGCTGAAGCTTTCTTT.